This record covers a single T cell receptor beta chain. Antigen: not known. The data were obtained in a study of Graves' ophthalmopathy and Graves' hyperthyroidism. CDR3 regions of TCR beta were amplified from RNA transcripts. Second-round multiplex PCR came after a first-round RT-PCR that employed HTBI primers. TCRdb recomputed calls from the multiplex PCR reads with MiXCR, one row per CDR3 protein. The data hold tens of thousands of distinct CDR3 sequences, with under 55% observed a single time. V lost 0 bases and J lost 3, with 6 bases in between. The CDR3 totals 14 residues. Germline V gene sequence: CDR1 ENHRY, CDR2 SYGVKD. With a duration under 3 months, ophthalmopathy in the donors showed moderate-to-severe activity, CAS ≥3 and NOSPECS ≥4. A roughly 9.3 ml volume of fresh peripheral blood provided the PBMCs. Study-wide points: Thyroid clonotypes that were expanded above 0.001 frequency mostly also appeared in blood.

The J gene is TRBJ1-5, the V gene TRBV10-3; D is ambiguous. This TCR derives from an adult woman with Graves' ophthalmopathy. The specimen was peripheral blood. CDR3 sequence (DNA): TGTGCCATCAGTGAGTCGGGGAACAATCAGCCCCAGCATTTT. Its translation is CAISESGNNQPQHF.